This T cell receptor beta chain was found in a study of vaccination and CD4 T cells after COVID-19 (dated by TCRdb to between 2020 and 2023). Context from the whole study: SARS-CoV-2 positivity had been established in the convalescent patients by nasal swab PCR, and mild disease was recorded in under ten of these patients and severe disease in one. The convalescent cohort included six males and four females, with two Hispanic individuals, seven Caucasians, two Asians and one multiracial person. Two doses of either the Pfizer-BioNTech BNT162b2 vaccine (n=8) or the Moderna mRNA-1273 vaccine (n=2) were administered to participants. Post-COVID blood samples from convalescent patients were collected a median of roughly 100 days after diagnosis, with a range of about 35 to 180 days. Post-vaccine blood samples were collected a median of 72 days after the second vaccine dose, ranging from about 13 to 250 days. For stimulating the cultures, overlapping spike peptide pools were used, derived from SARS-CoV-2 as well as from the common cold coronaviruses HCoV-NL63, HCoV-OC43 and HCoV-229E. As controls, cultures received a CEFX viral epitope pool (the positive control), an HIV-1 Nef peptide pool (the negative control), or no peptide at all. In around ten COVID-19 convalescent patients and 4 infection-naive healthy vaccine recipients, the spike-specific CD4+ TCR repertoire before mRNA vaccination was compared with the repertoire after mRNA vaccination. On the study overall, not on this receptor specifically: An increase in the median number of SARS-CoV-2-reactive clonotypes from approximately 21 after infection to 38 after vaccination was observed, but the change was not found to be significant. Of the vaccine-specific clones found in convalescent patients, nearly all (304 of 307) were mono-reactive for SARS-CoV-2 spike instead of being cross-reactive with common cold coronaviruses. Only a relatively small number of convalescent patients were included in the study, and early timepoints following natural infection were not analyzed. In convalescent patients, a median around 86% of post-vaccine SARS-CoV-2-reactive clones were detected only after vaccination, suggesting vaccine-specific priming.

To prepare the library, PCR was applied. DNA from cultured CD4+ T cells underwent TCR sequencing with the Oncomine TCR Beta short-read assay at the Johns Hopkins FTIC core. The QIAamp micro DNA kit was used to extract genomic DNA from the cultured CD4+ T cells. Oncomine TCR Beta libraries from cultured CD4+ T cells were pooled with unique dual indexes and sequenced on an Illumina iSeq 100. In the paper's pipeline: Non-productive sequences were removed, and CDR3s not starting with C, not ending with F or W, or shorter than 7 amino acids were discarded. The MANAFEST web application identified antigen-specific clonotypes by comparing peptide-stimulated wells against reference wells and other culture wells. For a clone to be called positive, the clone needed an FDR below 0.05, an odds ratio above 5, and a productive frequency above 0.1% in at least two of three replicate wells. Clonotypes that were significantly expanded in both SARS-CoV-2 spike wells and at least one common cold coronavirus spike condition were defined as cross-reactive. Similarity between CDR3 sequences was evaluated in R version 3.6.1 using Levenshtein distances (stringdist) and unrooted phylogenetic trees (ape). Clones were called with MiXCR by TCRdb after fastp trimmed the public reads at Q25, and only in-frame beta chains were retained. Records with the same CDR3 protein are collapsed into one entry carrying the most frequent genes and DNA. Here the V and J calls rest on TCRdb's processing, not on the authors' analysis. The sample table shows around 11,000 distinct CDR3 sequences, and 69% are seen once. Of the sample, approximately 10% falls within the top ten clones.

Note on this clonotype: Its antigen is currently not known. An end of the junction differs from the germline gene, which may be a read error.

This sample's treatment or condition label indicates: roughly 10-day PBMC culture with coronavirus spike peptide pools or control peptides (ViraFEST assay). To expand antigen-specific T cells with peptide pools and then pick out the expanded clonotypes through TCR sequencing, the study relied on the ViraFEST assay. Positive SARS-CoV-2 PCR tests in the convalescent patients dated from March to December 2020, before Alpha, Beta and Delta variants emerged in the United States. Each well held 1.5 million to 2.5 million PBMCs cultured with roughly 10 ug/ml peptide pools in IMDM containing approximately 4.8% human AB serum and roughly 10 IU/ml IL-2. Half of the culture medium was replaced with fresh IL-2-containing medium on days 3 and 7. After less than twelve days of culture, CD4+ T cells were isolated by negative selection with the EasySep CD4+ T cell isolation kit. PBMCs were separated from whole blood using Ficoll-Paque Plus gradient centrifugation and then either used fresh or cryopreserved at -140C. Culture conditions were generally each tested in triplicate wells.

Sequenced material: CD4+ T cells from blood, cultured in vitro. The receptor comes from a human donor who had recovered from COVID-19.

CDR3 loop: CSSILNTEALF. Read as DNA, the sequence is TGCAGTTCGATATTGAACACTGAAGCTCTCTTT. The receptor chain draws on TRBV20-1 and TRBJ1-1; no D gene is confidently identified. Based on the germline V gene (reference sequence), the CDR1 and CDR2 sequences are DFQATT and SNEGSKA. CDR3 length: 11 amino acids, cysteine to phenylalanine. Only the CDR3 DNA stays, 33 bases, in frame from base 1.